These T cell receptor beta chains were read from a single sample in a study of response to subunit inactivated influenza vaccine. TCRdb re-analysed the RT-PCR reads in MiXCR, keeping a single row per CDR3 protein. The sample consists of about 780,000 distinct CDR3 sequences, roughly 18% of them appearing once. The sample here was PBMCs from blood, taken more than 4 days after vaccination. These receptors were obtained from a man aged 45 to 65 who received an inactivated influenza vaccine. The conserved cysteine and the conserved F or W are not part of the CDR3 here. The D gene is left open where the match is weak.

TRBV10-3	TRBJ2-5	TRBD2	AISDTGTRETQY
TRBV4-2	TRBJ1-6	.	ASSQEVAEDSPLH
TRBV3-1	TRBJ2-7	.	ASSQLRSEQY
TRBV7-9	TRBJ2-7	.	ASSLAGQEQLRVQY
TRBV11-2	TRBJ2-5	TRBD2	ASSPSGASGSWVETQY
TRBV5-1	TRBJ1-2	.	ASSLGDRDYGYT
TRBV28	TRBJ2-4	TRBD1	ASRGQGGGSKNIQY
TRBV5-1	TRBJ2-7	.	ASSGRDEQY
TRBV10-3	TRBJ1-1	.	AISESGSATEAF
TRBV15	TRBJ1-1	.	ATSRERNIHTEAF
TRBV5-5	TRBJ2-5	TRBD1	ASSPDRGKGWQETQY
TRBV7-3	TRBJ2-1	TRBD2	ASSLIPTSGKTGEQF
TRBV5-5	TRBJ1-1	TRBD1	ASSVQGAAEAF
TRBV28	TRBJ2-2	.	ASTLGLAKNTGELF